Sequencing of this T cell receptor beta chain was carried out in a study of monozygotic twins with inflammatory bowel disease. This CDR3 contains 15 residues. The germline V gene encodes CDR1 SNHLY and CDR2 FYNNEI. Blood was collected, roughly 2.5 ml per donor. TCRdb reprocessed the 5' RACE reads, keeping one entry per CDR3 protein, no DNA. The table for this sample gives nearly 450,000 distinct CDR3 sequences. Sample: blood. The sequence was obtained from a human donor with ulcerative colitis or Crohn's disease, or a healthy co-twin of an affected twin (not recorded which). V usage is TRBV2 and J usage is TRBJ2-2; the TCRdb D gene call, TRBD1, has no DNA to confirm it. CDR3: CASSHREPNTGELFF.